This T cell receptor (beta chain) derives from a study of T cells in tuberculosis. Study in general: T cells were selected with CD1B tetramers loaded with glucose monomycolate. A South African cohort included IGRA-negative adolescents, latently infected IGRA-positive adolescents and adults with active tuberculosis.

Libraries were prepared by immunoSEQ multiplex PCR; TCRdb keeps only in-frame clonotypes and omits some of them. The sample yields about 37,000 clones, about 94% seen once. Deletions cut 6 bases from V and 0 bases from J, with 12 bases between. CDR3 length: 15 residues. Germline V CDR1 and CDR2: SGHAT, FQNNGV. Input material: PBMCs. The chain has TRBV11-2 and TRBJ1-3; D gene ambiguous. The receptor comes from a donor aged 10-29 years with latent tuberculosis or without tuberculosis infection. Some clones in this sample may be carry-over from other donors' samples. In DNA, the CDR3 is TGTGCCAGCAGTCCCTTTAGAGGCTCTGGAAACACCATATATTTT. It specifies CASSPFRGSGNTIYF.